This paragraph covers one TCR beta chain sequence. What it recognizes is unknown. Per germline, CDR1 SGHVS and CDR2 FQNEAQ. Trimming shortened V by 4 bases and J by 6 bases, and 4 bases separated the two germline ends. CDR3 length: 11 residues. Profiling relied on immunoSEQ multiplex PCR, and the TCRdb table lists in-frame clones only, not all of them. This table holds some 150,000 clones, approximately 93% found once. These data originate in a study of T cell responses to AZD1222 COVID-19 vaccine. Overall study findings and caveats: Donors were chiefly white British, with a greater number of females, and clonal diversity was perhaps underestimated. Researchers report vaccine-associated CD4 TCRs spanning spike, with dominance at 160-218 and 743-854.

Sequences were derived from peripheral blood, sampled on day 0 of AZD1222 vaccination. The rearrangement links TRBV7-8 to TRBJ2-1; no clear D gene. This sequence was found in an adult in good health. The DNA for the CDR3 is TGTGCCAGCAGCTCTATCAATGAGCAGTTCTTC. Translation gives CASSSINEQFF.